Following are 16 T cell receptor beta chains from one sample sequenced in a study of blood T cells in healthy people across ages. Primers used in a second PCR of about 6 to 11 cycles were a sample-barcoded 5' primer and a J-beta primer mix. A single record per CDR3 protein comes from TCRdb applying MiXCR to the 5' RACE reads. The profile covers approximately 1.5 million distinct CDR3 sequences, with roughly two fifths appearing a single time and more than 4% taken by the ten largest. Source material: blood. Every receptor here comes from a woman aged 18-30 years in good health.

In this sample, this clonotype turned up a few times. The chain carries TRBV7-2 and TRBJ1-4, with 8 nucleotides matching TRBD1. The CDR3 sequence is 15 residues long. The V gene's germline CDR1 is SGHTA and CDR2 FQGNSA. After removal of 6 bases from V and 3 bases from J, the junction contained 6 bases not matched to a gene. CDR3 residues: CASSQQGEANEKLFF. The CDR3 DNA reads TGTGCCAGCAGTCAACAGGGGGAAGCTAATGAAAAACTGTTTTTT.

The J gene is TRBJ1-5, the V gene TRBV6-1, with 7 positions matching TRBD1. Germline-derived CDR1 and CDR2 are MNHNS and SASEGT. J lost 7 bases, V lost 6 bases, and 9 bases had no gene match. CDR3 size: 14 residues. The CDR3 here is CASRTRQGAQPQHF. For the CDR3, the DNA is TGTGCCAGCAGAACAAGACAGGGTGCGCAGCCCCAGCATTTT.

The chain carries TRBV29-1 and TRBJ2-7; no reliable D call. The germline CDR1 and CDR2 sequences are SQVTM and ANQGSEA. The CDR3 consists of 10 residues. The V gene lost 4 bases and the J gene lost 7 bases, with 8 bases spanning the gap. The CDR3 DNA follows: TGCAGCGTTGTCGTTGGAGAGCAGTACTTC. It yields the protein CSVVVGEQYF.

About this clonotype: A junction end diverges from the germline sequence, so it may reflect a read error. The chain carries TRBV29-1 and TRBJ2-3; TRBD2 agrees at 12 bases. Germline assignment: CDR1 SQVTM and CDR2 ANQGSEA. This CDR3 is built from 15 residues. CDR3 region: CSVEGLAGGSDTRYF. As DNA, the CDR3 is TGCAGCGTTGAAGGTCTAGCGGGAGGGTCAGATACGCGGTATTTT.

This clonotype was seen a handful of times. The chain employs TRBV9 and TRBJ2-1; the D is unclear. The CDR3 is 15 amino acids. Per germline, CDR1 SGDLS and CDR2 YYNGEE. The germline V and J ends were trimmed by 3 bases and 2 bases, with 12 bases remaining between them. CDR3 region: CASSETGVTYNEQFF. The CDR3 region has the DNA TGTGCCAGCAGCGAGACGGGTGTGACCTACAATGAGCAGTTCTTC.

This rearrangement joins TRBV20-1 to TRBJ2-7; no reliable D call. The CDR3 runs to 15 residues. Trimming stripped 5 bases from V and 2 bases from J, with 19 bases between. Germline V CDR1 and CDR2: DFQATT, SNEGSKA (reference sequence). DNA of the CDR3: TGCAGTGCTTGCCCCGCTTTCGCGGCCACCTACGAGCAGTACTTC. Its translation: CSACPAFAATYEQYF.

This clonotype was picked up a small number of times. The V gene is TRBV20-1, the J gene TRBJ1-2, with a tentative D call TRBD1 (5 bases). This CDR3 is built from 15 residues. Germline V lookup: CDR1 DFQATT, CDR2 SNEGSKA (reference sequence). Trimming removed 3 bases at V and 0 bases at J, with 14 bases between. CDR3 sequence (DNA): TGCAGTGCTAGTCAGGAGGGACCGGCTAACTATGGCTACACCTTC. Residues: CSASQEGPANYGYTF.

The chain combines TRBV25-1 with TRBJ1-1, with a possible D match to TRBD1 (5 bases). V lost 4 bases and J 7 bases, leaving 10 bases between the germline ends. This CDR3 is 12 amino acids long. Germline V gives CDR1 MGHDK, CDR2 SYGVNS. DNA of the CDR3: TGTGCCAGCAGTGCTCAGGGAGGTGAAGCTTTCTTT. The encoded protein is CASSAQGGEAFF.

V usage is TRBV29-1 and J usage is TRBJ1-2; the D gene is possibly TRBD1 (5 bases). The CDR3 is made up of 15 amino acids. The V gene's germline CDR1 is SQVTM and CDR2 ANQGSEA. The ends were cut back, 6 bases at V and 8 bases at J, with 25 bases in the middle. This chain's CDR3 is CSVGLPGRPSKGYTF. Here the CDR3 DNA reads TGCAGCGTCGGGTTGCCGGGACGGCCCTCCAAGGGCTACACCTTC.

V usage is TRBV6-2 or TRBV6-3 and J usage is TRBJ1-2; D might be TRBD1 (6 bases). Trimming stripped 6 bases from V and 0 bases from J, with 20 bases between. Germline values: CDR1 MNHEY, CDR2 SVGEGT. The CDR3 has 17 amino acids. The CDR3 bases are TGTGCCAGCAGCAGCCCCCGGGACAACCTAGCTAACTATGGCTACACCTTC. Translated, it gives CASSSPRDNLANYGYTF.

The chain recombines TRBV9 with TRBJ2-1; the D gene is possibly TRBD2 (6 bases). The ends were cut back, 2 bases at V and 5 bases at J, with 17 bases in the middle. Germline V gene lookup returns CDR1 SGDLS and CDR2 YYNGEE. This CDR3 spans 16 amino acids. The CDR3 DNA is TGTGCCAGCAGCGTGGGTAACGCGGGGCTCAACAATGAGCAGTTCTTC. Translated: CASSVGNAGLNNEQFF.

V is TRBV3-1 and J is TRBJ1-1; no clear D. Deletions cut 4 bases from V and 3 bases from J, with 12 bases between. The CDR3 contains 14 residues. Looked up from germline, CDR1 is LGHDT and CDR2 is YNNKEL (reference sequence). The CDR3 loop reads CASSPDHGYTEAFF. The CDR3 DNA is TGTGCCAGCAGCCCCGACCACGGGTACACTGAAGCTTTCTTT.

The V gene is TRBV24-1, the J gene TRBJ2-1; D perhaps matches TRBD1 (6 bases). Germline V gene data show CDR1 as KGHDR and CDR2 as SFDVKD. CDR3 size: 16 residues. V lost 0 bases and J 6 bases, leaving 14 bases between the germline ends. The CDR3 DNA sequence: TGTGCCACCAGTGATTTGCCCCAACAGGGCCGCAATGAGCAGTTCTTC. It codes for CATSDLPQQGRNEQFF.

The chain employs TRBV20-1 and TRBJ2-7; 11 nucleotides align to TRBD1. The J call may be mistaken, given a closer DNA end match to TRBJ2-5. Germline V gene lookup returns CDR1 DFQATT and CDR2 SNEGSKA (reference sequence). The CDR3 extends over 15 amino acids. The CDR3, as DNA: TGCAGTGCTAGAGTCCCTGGACAGGGGGCCGAGACCCAGTACTTC. It encodes CSARVPGQGAETQYF.

CDR3 DNA sequence: TGCAGTGCTAGAGGCTCGACAGGGGGCACTGAAGCTTTCTTT. Translating gives CSARGSTGGTEAFF. The chain is built from TRBV20-1 and TRBJ1-1, with 9 bases aligning to TRBD1. V was clipped by 1 base and J by 4 bases; unmatched bases: 4. Germline lookup yields CDR1 DFQATT and CDR2 SNEGSKA (reference sequence). This CDR3 is built from 14 residues.

This clonotype was detected only a few times. The rearrangement joins TRBV7-2 to TRBJ1-2; 8 nucleotides align to TRBD1. The germline V gene encodes CDR1 SGHTA and CDR2 FQGNSA. Germline trimming cut 4 bases from V and 5 bases from J; bases unmatched to any gene: 12. The CDR3 runs 16 residues. CDR3 sequence reads: CASSSPPRTGSYGYTF. In DNA form, the CDR3 reads TGTGCCAGCAGCTCGCCTCCGCGGACAGGGTCTTATGGCTACACCTTC.